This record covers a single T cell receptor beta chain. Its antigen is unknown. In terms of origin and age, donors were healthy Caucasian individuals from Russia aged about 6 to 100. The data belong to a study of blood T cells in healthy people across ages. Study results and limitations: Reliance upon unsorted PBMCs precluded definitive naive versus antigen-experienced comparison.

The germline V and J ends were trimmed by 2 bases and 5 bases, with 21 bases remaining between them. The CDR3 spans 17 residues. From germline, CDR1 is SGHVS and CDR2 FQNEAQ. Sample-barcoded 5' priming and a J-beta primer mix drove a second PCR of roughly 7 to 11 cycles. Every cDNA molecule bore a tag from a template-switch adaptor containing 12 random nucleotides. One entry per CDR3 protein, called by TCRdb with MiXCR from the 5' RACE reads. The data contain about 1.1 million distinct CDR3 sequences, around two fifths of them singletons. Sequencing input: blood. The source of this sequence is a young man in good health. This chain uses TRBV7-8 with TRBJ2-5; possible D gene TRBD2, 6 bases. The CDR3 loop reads CASSLSSGSGTGETQYF. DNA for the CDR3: TGTGCCAGCAGCTTATCCTCCGGATCCGGGACTGGGGAGACCCAGTACTTC.